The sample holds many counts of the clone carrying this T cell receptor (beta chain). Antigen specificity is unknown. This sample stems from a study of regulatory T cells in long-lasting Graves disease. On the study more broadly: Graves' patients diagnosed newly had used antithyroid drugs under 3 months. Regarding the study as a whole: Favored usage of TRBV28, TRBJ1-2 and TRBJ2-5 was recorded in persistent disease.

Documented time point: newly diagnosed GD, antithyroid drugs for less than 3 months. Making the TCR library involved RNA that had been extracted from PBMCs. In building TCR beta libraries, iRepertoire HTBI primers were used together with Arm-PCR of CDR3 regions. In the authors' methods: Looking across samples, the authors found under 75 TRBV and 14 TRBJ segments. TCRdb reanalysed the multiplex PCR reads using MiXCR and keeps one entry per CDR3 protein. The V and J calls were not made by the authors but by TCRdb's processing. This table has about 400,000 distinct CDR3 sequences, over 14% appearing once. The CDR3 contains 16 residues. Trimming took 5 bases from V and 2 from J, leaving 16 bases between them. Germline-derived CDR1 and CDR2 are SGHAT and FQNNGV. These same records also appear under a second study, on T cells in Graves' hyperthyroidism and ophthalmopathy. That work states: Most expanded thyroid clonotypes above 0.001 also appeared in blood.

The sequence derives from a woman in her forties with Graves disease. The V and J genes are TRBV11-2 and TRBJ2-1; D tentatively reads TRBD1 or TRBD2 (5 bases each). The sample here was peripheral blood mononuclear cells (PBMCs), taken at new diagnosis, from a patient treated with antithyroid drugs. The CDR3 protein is CASSLGAGTPYNEQFF. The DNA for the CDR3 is TGTGCCAGCAGCCTAGGGGCAGGGACCCCCTACAATGAGCAGTTCTTC. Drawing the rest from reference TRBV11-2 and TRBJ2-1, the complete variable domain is EAGVAQSPRYKIIEKRQSVAFWCNPISGHATLYWYQQILGQGPKLLIQFQNNGVVDDSQLPKDRFSAERLKGVDSTLKIQPAKLEDSAVYLCASSLGAGTPYNEQFFGPGTRLTVL.